This note documents a single T cell receptor (beta chain) sequence. The assay was immunoSEQ multiplex PCR, and TCRdb's table has in-frame clones only and misses some. The table records about 440,000 clones, 90% of them present only once. Treatment described: 15 to 20 received Ad26.COV2.S at low or high dose, single or two shots; several received placebo; per-sample allocation not given. The samples were gathered on day 63 after the first injection of vaccine or placebo. This CDR3 is built from 13 residues. V was pared by 2 bases and J by 0 bases, with 5 bases between. Per the germline V gene, CDR1 is MGHDK and CDR2 is SYGVNS. The sample comes from a study of Ad26.COV2.S vaccination and SARS-CoV-2 variants. About the research overall: Among those in the COV1001 Ad26.COV2.S trial arm was the donor.

The sequence was obtained from a person aged 18-65 years who received the Ad26.COV2.S COVID-19 vaccine or a placebo. This specimen was peripheral blood, taken in a trial of Ad26.COV2.S vaccine versus placebo. The chain combines TRBV25-1 with TRBJ2-7; no clear D gene. The CDR3 region has the DNA TGTGCCAGCAGTGAACGCAACTCCTACGAGCAGTACTTC. Translating gives CASSERNSYEQYF.